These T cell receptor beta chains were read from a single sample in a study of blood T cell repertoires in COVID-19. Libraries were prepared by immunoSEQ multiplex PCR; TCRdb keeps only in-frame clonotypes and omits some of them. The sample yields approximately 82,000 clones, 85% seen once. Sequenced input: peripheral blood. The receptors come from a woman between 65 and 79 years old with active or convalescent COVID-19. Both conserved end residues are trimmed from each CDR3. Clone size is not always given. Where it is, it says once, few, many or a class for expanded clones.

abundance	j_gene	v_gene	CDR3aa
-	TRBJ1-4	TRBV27	ASSPRDRFATNEKLF
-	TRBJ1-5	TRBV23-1	ASSQSTGLWNQPQH
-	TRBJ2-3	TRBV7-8	ASSSQAGARGTDTQY
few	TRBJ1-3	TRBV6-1	ASSDRVNSGNTIY
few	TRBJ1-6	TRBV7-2	ASSLGGPAGNSPLH
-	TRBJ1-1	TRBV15	ATRLRGSLNTEAF
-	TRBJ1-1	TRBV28	ASSASGTVGTEAF
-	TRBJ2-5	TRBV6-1	ASSEVIRALGETQY
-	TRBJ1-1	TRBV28	ASSLAPDRGYTEAF
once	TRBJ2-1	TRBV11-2	ASSLGVAGGLNEQF
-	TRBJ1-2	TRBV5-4	ASSSEGQGTAYGYT
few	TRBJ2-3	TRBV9	ASSPFSAGRGTDTQY
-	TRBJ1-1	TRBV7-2	ASSLQGDTEAF
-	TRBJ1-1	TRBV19	ASTLRMEAF
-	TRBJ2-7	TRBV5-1	ASQQGGSYEQY
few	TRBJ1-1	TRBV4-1	ASSQYKNTEAF
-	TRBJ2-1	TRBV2	ASSEARGEQF
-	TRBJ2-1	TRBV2	ASSGGTSAQVEQF
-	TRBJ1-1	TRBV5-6	ASSFPTRDSEAF
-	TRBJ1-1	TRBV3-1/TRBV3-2	ASSQASGRTEAF
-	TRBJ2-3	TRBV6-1	ASSEGTGGTDTQY
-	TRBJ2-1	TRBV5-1	ASSISGGNNEQF
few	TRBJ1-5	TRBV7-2	ASSSTGSSNQPQH
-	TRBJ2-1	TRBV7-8	ASSLRPSELSYNEQF
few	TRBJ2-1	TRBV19	ASSSGPFDNEQF
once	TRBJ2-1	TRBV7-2	ASSLTPGGLSISYNEQF
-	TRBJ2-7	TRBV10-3	AISSRTGGLGYEQY
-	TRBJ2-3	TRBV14	ASSLGGVPFFSDTQY
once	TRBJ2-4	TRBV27	ASSLSWGGGRNIQY
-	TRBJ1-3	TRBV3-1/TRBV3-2	ASSFGTSGNTIY
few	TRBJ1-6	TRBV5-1	ASSLDGRGNSPLH
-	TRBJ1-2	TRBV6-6	ASRQTGGRLFYGYT
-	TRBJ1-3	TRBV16	ASSQDSSGNTIY
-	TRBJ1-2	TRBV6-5	ASSYSGTDYGYT
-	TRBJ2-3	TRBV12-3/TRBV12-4	ASSFKGIDTQY
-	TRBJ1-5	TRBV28	ASTTARAGGQPQH
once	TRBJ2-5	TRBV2	ASTVAGGRGETQY
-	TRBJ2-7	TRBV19	ASSSGRQDPYEQY
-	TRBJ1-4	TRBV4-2	ASSQEAAGRGEKLF
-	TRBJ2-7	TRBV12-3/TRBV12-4	ASSFGGWDEQY
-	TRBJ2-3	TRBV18	ASSSPGTSERYATDTQY
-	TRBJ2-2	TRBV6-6	ASSPRPGLAGGLQTGELF
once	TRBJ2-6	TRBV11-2	ASSLSPGTGANVLT
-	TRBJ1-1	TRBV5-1	ASSLRGSEAF
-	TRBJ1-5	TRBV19	ASSMIQYNQPQH
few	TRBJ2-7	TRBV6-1	ASSDRQGARDEQY
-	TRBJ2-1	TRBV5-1	ASSHGTSGPYNEQF
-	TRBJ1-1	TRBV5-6	ASSRSDRGMTEAF
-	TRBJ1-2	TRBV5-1	ASSLDRGGYGYT
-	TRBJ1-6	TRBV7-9	ASGQGVSPLH
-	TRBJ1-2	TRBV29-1	SVEDLGLGYGYT